A single sample gave rise to the 27 T cell receptor beta chains below, sequenced in a study of cytomegalovirus exposure and HLA in healthy donors. In the PCR, 60 Vbeta and 13 Jbeta primers were used. Repertoires were generated with immunoSEQ multiplex PCR, while TCRdb's copy carries only in-frame clones and drops some. The profile shows 130,000 or so clones, over 65% of them singletons. Sequencing used PBMCs. The receptor set was obtained from a man aged 25-45 years in good health and CMV-seronegative.

A word on this clone: Other DNA sequences in the sample encode the same CDR3. V is TRBV7-2 and J is TRBJ2-7; D remains unclear. CDR1 is SGHTA, CDR2 FQGNSA, per germline. The CDR3 covers 14 residues. V lost 5 bases and J lost 2, with 13 bases in between. CDR3 protein: CASSPPGGTYEQYF. For the CDR3, the DNA is TGTGCCAGCAGCCCCCCTGGCGGTACCTACGAGCAGTACTTC.

A few counts support this clone. The chain uses TRBV10-3 and TRBJ1-1; possible D gene TRBD1, 5 bases. The CDR3 runs 11 residues. Germline loops: CDR1 ENHRY, CDR2 SYGVKD. The V end was cut by 10 bases, the J end by 7 bases, with 13 bases between. Here the CDR3 reads CATRTQREAFF. For the CDR3, the DNA is TGTGCCACCCGGACACAACGTGAAGCTTTCTTT.

The rearrangement joins TRBV9 to TRBJ1-2; tentative D call: TRBD1 (5 bases). Trimming removed 0 bases at V and 4 bases at J, with 19 bases between. Germline assignment: CDR1 SGDLS and CDR2 YYNGEE. CDR3 length: 17 amino acids. This chain's CDR3 is CASSVGGGRDPSYGYTF. CDR3 in DNA: TGTGCCAGCAGCGTAGGGGGTGGCAGGGATCCTTCCTATGGCTACACCTTC.

The chain is built from TRBV5-1 and TRBJ2-7, with 7 bases lining up with TRBD1. Germline V lookup: CDR1 SGHRS, CDR2 YFSETQ. The junction had 8 bases not matched to a gene; V was cut back by 4 bases and J by 4 bases. The CDR3 is 14 amino acids. CDR3 residues: CASSPGDSAYEQYF. The CDR3 nucleotides are TGCGCCAGCAGCCCCGGGGACAGCGCATACGAGCAGTACTTC.

V usage is TRBV5-1 and J usage is TRBJ2-4, with a weak D call TRBD1 (6 bases). The CDR3 is 16 residues long. The V gene lost 4 bases and the J gene lost 0 bases, with 14 bases spanning the gap. Per the germline V gene, CDR1 is SGHRS and CDR2 is YFSETQ. The CDR3 DNA reads as TGCGCCAGCAGCCTATACTCACAGGGAGCCAAAAACATTCAGTACTTC. Protein sequence: CASSLYSQGAKNIQYF. Variable domain in full (rest from reference TRBV5-1 and TRBJ2-4): KAGVTQTPRYLIKTRGQQVTLSCSPISGHRSVSWYQQTPGQGLQFLFEYFSETQRNKGNFPGRFSGRQFSNSRSEMNVSTLELGDSALYLCASSLYSQGAKNIQYFGAGTRLSVL.

This clone was counted only a few times. V gene TRBV5-5 combines with J gene TRBJ1-5; D unclear. Germline V CDR1 and CDR2: SGHKS, YYEKEE (reference sequence). The V and J ends lost 2 bases and 0 bases respectively, with 15 bases between them. There are 17 residues in the CDR3. The CDR3 loop is CASSLGIGGDSNQPQHF. CDR3 bases: TGTGCCAGCAGCTTAGGAATCGGCGGAGATAGCAATCAGCCCCAGCATTTT.

This clone has a single count. This chain joins TRBV7-2 and TRBJ1-2, with D tentatively TRBD1 (5 bases). CDR3 size: 16 residues. CDR1 SGHTA and CDR2 FQGNSA come from the germline V gene. Trimming took off 4 bases at V and 3 bases at J, with 18 bases between the two ends. Here the CDR3 DNA reads TGTGCCAGCAGCTCTAGGGGCCGAAACCGGGACTATGGCTACACCTTC. It specifies CASSSRGRNRDYGYTF.

J is TRBJ2-5 and V is TRBV9; 7 bases are shared with TRBD2. The CDR3 consists of 14 residues. The V and J ends lost 3 bases and 5 bases, in that order; junction bases with no gene match: 7. Germline assignment: CDR1 SGDLS and CDR2 YYNGEE. The CDR3 is CASSESGVYETQYF. The CDR3 bases are TGTGCCAGCAGCGAGAGCGGGGTCTATGAGACCCAGTACTTC.

V usage is TRBV10-2 and J usage is TRBJ2-7, with D perhaps TRBD1 (6 bases). The V end lost 6 bases, the J end lost 2 bases, and 17 bases lay between the germline ends. Germline loops: CDR1 WSHSY, CDR2 SAAADI. The CDR3 contains 15 residues. In DNA, the CDR3 is TGCGCCAGCAGCGATCCCGGGACACCCCCCTACGAGCAGTACTTC. This sequence encodes CASSDPGTPPYEQYF.

This chain links TRBV28 with TRBJ2-7; 10 bases line up with TRBD2. The CDR3 totals 15 residues. J gave up 1 base and V 5 bases, and 5 bases lay outside the gene matches. Per the germline V gene, CDR1 is MDHEN and CDR2 is SYDVKM. The CDR3, as DNA: TGTGCCAGCAGTATAGCGGGGGGAGATTCCTACGAGCAGTACTTC. It codes for CASSIAGGDSYEQYF.

The gene calls are TRBV7-3 and TRBJ1-6; TRBD1 matches at 8 bases. Germline V gene lookup returns CDR1 SGHTA and CDR2 FQGTGA. The CDR3 has 15 residues. The ends lost 2 bases at V and 5 bases at J; junction bases unmatched: 2. CDR3 DNA sequence: TGTGCCAGCAGCTTAGGACAGGGAAATAATTCACCCCTCCACTTT. Translating it yields CASSLGQGNNSPLHF. The full variable domain, rest sourced from reference TRBV7-3 and TRBJ1-6, is GAGVSQTPSNKVTEKGKYVELRCDPISGHTALYWYRQSLGQGPEFLIYFQGTGAADDSGLPNDRFFAVRPEGSVSTLKIQRTERGDSAVYLCASSLGQGNNSPLHFGNGTRLTVT.

The V call is TRBV2, the J call TRBJ1-5, with 10 bases fitting TRBD1. This CDR3 spans 14 amino acids. With 6 bases clipped from V and 5 bases from J, the junction kept 4 bases outside the gene matches. CDR1 and CDR2 from the germline V gene are SNHLY and FYNNEI. CDR3 sequence (DNA): TGTGCCAGCAGAACCGGGACAGGGGATCAGCCCCAGCATTTT. Translation gives CASRTGTGDQPQHF.

The V and J genes are TRBV5-1 and TRBJ2-7; D may be TRBD1 (6 bases). Germline-derived CDR1 and CDR2 are SGHRS and YFSETQ. The CDR3 is made up of 17 amino acids. The V end was cut by 0 bases, the J end by 2 bases, with 18 bases between. CDR3 loop: CASSLAWVRGFTYEQYF. CDR3 nucleotide sequence: TGCGCCAGCAGCTTGGCCTGGGTCAGGGGATTTACCTACGAGCAGTACTTC.

This sequence joins TRBV5-4 and TRBJ2-3; weak D call: TRBD1 (6 bases). The germline V and J ends were trimmed by 4 bases and 2 bases, with 14 bases remaining between them. The CDR3 consists of 15 residues. Per germline, CDR1 SGHNT and CDR2 YYREEE (reference sequence). CDR3 sequence: CASSPARGPTDTQYF. The CDR3 nucleotides read TGTGCCAGCAGCCCGGCCAGGGGCCCCACAGATACGCAGTATTTT.

The chain couples TRBV5-1 to TRBJ2-3; the match to TRBD2 covers 12 bases. Germline V gene sequence: CDR1 SGHRS, CDR2 YFSETQ. The CDR3 extends over 17 amino acids. After removal of 0 bases from V and 4 bases from J, the junction contained 6 bases not matched to a gene. The CDR3 region is CASSLGFLAGGPDTQYF. CDR3 bases: TGCGCCAGCAGCTTGGGGTTCCTAGCGGGGGGGCCAGATACGCAGTATTTT.

The gene calls are TRBV21-1 and TRBJ1-2; the DNA was not used to check the table's D call, TRBD1. TRBV21-1 is a pseudogene. The CDR3 runs to 17 residues. This chain's CDR3 is CASSTFDRQGIIYGYTF. CDR3 bases: TGTGCCAGCAGCACCTTCGATCGACAGGGGATCATCTATGGCTACACCTTC.

This clone was seen only a few times. This chain's CDR3 is CASSGGQGETQYF. CDR3 in DNA: TGCGCCAGCAGCGGAGGACAGGGAGAGACCCAGTACTTC. The genes are TRBV5-1 and TRBJ2-5; 8 nucleotides match TRBD1. Trimming removed 4 bases from V and 4 bases from J; junction bases left unmatched: 3. Looked up from germline, CDR1 is SGHRS and CDR2 is YFSETQ. This CDR3 spans 13 amino acids.

This rearrangement joins TRBV7-9 to TRBJ1-6; D remains unclear. In germline, CDR1 is SEHNR, CDR2 FQNEAQ (reference sequence). CDR3 length: 11 amino acids. The germline V and J ends were trimmed by 5 bases and 8 bases, with 4 bases remaining between them. The CDR3 sequence: CASSRDSPLHF. The CDR3 region has the DNA TGTGCCAGCAGCCGTGATTCACCCCTCCACTTT.

In the case of this clone: The same CDR3 can be traced to other DNA sequences in this sample. The V and J genes are TRBV28 and TRBJ1-2; the match to TRBD1 covers 7 bases. V lost 10 bases, J lost 2 bases, and 4 bases stayed unmatched. CDR3 length: 12 residues. CDR1 and CDR2 (germline): MDHEN, SYDVKM. CDR3 in amino acids: CAIGQVNYGYTF. In DNA form, the CDR3 reads TGTGCCATTGGACAGGTCAACTATGGCTACACCTTC.

This sequence joins TRBV27 and TRBJ1-1; D ambiguous. Deletions cut 4 bases from V and 1 base from J, with 10 bases between. The CDR3 spans 14 residues. Germline V gives CDR1 MNHEY, CDR2 SMNVEV (reference sequence). The DNA for the CDR3 is TGTGCCAGCAGTTCGGGTATGGAGAACACTGAAGCTTTCTTT. This sequence encodes CASSSGMENTEAFF.

V and J are TRBV7-6 and TRBJ2-3; D might be TRBD1 (6 bases). In germline, CDR1 is SGHVS, CDR2 FNYEAQ. CDR3 length equals 16 residues. V was clipped by 0 bases and J by 1 base, with 11 bases between them. The CDR3 region has the DNA TGTGCCAGCAGCTTAGCTCCAGGGGATGGCACAGATACGCAGTATTTT. It encodes CASSLAPGDGTDTQYF.

This clone was picked up one time. The chain has TRBV7-3 and TRBJ2-1, with TRBD2 matching 8 bases. The CDR3 runs 15 residues. Germline lookup yields CDR1 SGHTA and CDR2 FQGTGA. The V segment lost 5 bases and the J segment 4 bases; nucleotides outside the gene matches: 7. The CDR3 DNA reads TGTGCCAGCAGCCCTTGGGCTAGCGGGTACAATGAGCAGTTCTTC. It is translated as CASSPWASGYNEQFF. The variable domain in full, completed from reference TRBV7-3 and TRBJ2-1, reads GAGVSQTPSNKVTEKGKYVELRCDPISGHTALYWYRQSLGQGPEFLIYFQGTGAADDSGLPNDRFFAVRPEGSVSTLKIQRTERGDSAVYLCASSPWASGYNEQFFGPGTRLTVL.

This chain connects TRBV29-1 to TRBJ1-1, with TRBD1 identical over 7 bases. This CDR3 is 14 amino acids long. Germline values: CDR1 SQVTM, CDR2 ANQGSEA. V gave up 7 bases and J gave up 2 bases; unmatched junction bases: 10. The CDR3 here is CSATTGTANTEAFF. The CDR3 DNA follows: TGCAGCGCTACAACCGGGACAGCAAACACTGAAGCTTTCTTT.

The chain couples TRBV2 to TRBJ1-2, with TRBD1 matching 7 bases. The CDR3 has 15 amino acids. Germline trimming cut 8 bases from V and 7 bases from J; bases unmatched to any gene: 16. Per the germline V gene, CDR1 is SNHLY and CDR2 is FYNNEI. The CDR3 DNA sequence: TGTGCCAGCCGTAGGGAGACAGGGCCCCTCCGTGGCTACACCTTC. It yields the protein CASRRETGPLRGYTF.

This clone has a handful of counts. The gene calls are TRBV6-1 and TRBJ1-4, with TRBD1 matching 10 bases. The CDR3 length is 15 residues. Germline trimming cut 6 bases from V and 7 bases from J; bases unmatched to any gene: 8. Germline-derived CDR1 and CDR2 are MNHNS and SASEGT. CDR3 sequence reads: CASRTGQGDIEKLFF. The CDR3 region has the DNA TGTGCCAGCAGAACCGGACAGGGGGATATTGAAAAACTGTTTTTT.

V usage is TRBV7-9 and J usage is TRBJ1-2; a possible D gene is TRBD1 (6 bases). V gave up 5 bases and J gave up 3 bases, with 19 bases separating them. This CDR3 spans 16 amino acids. The germline V gene has CDR1 SEHNR and CDR2 FQNEAQ (reference sequence). CDR3 in DNA: TGTGCCAGCAGCGAAGGGGGTCTAATCCTCTACTATGGCTACACCTTC. This encodes CASSEGGLILYYGYTF.

The chain combines TRBV7-3 with TRBJ1-1; 7 bases agree with TRBD1. The ends lost 5 bases at V and 3 bases at J; junction bases unmatched: 3. The CDR3 has 13 amino acids. Germline V gene sequence: CDR1 SGHTA, CDR2 FQGTGA. CDR3 nucleotide sequence: TGTGCCAGCAGCACAACAGGGGACACTGAAGCTTTCTTT. Translating it yields CASSTTGDTEAFF.